These 20 T cell receptor beta chains were sequenced from one sample in a study of blood T cell repertoires in COVID-19. Libraries were prepared by immunoSEQ multiplex PCR; TCRdb keeps only in-frame clonotypes and omits some of them. This table holds approximately 230,000 clones, around 85% found once. Sequencing was carried out using peripheral blood. The receptors stem from a woman between 40 and 50 years old with active or convalescent COVID-19.

To note about this clone: Within the sample, other DNA sequences also encode this same CDR3. In nucleotides, the CDR3 is TGCGCCAGCAGCTTGGACGCGAATCAGCCCCAGCATTTT. Residues: CASSLDANQPQHF. The chain recombines TRBV5-1 with TRBJ1-5, with D unresolved. Trimming shortened V by 0 bases and J by 4 bases, and 5 bases separated the two germline ends. Germline assignment: CDR1 SGHRS and CDR2 YFSETQ. The CDR3 covers 13 residues.

The genes are TRBV7-3 and TRBJ2-2; D gene unclear. V was shortened by 0 bases and J by 4 bases, with 6 bases between the two germline ends. The CDR3 totals 14 residues. Germline V lookup: CDR1 SGHTA, CDR2 FQGTGA. The CDR3 region is CASSLTHTTGELFF. The CDR3 coding sequence is TGTGCCAGCAGCTTAACTCACACCACCGGGGAGCTGTTTTTT.

The rearrangement uses TRBV7-9 and TRBJ1-1, with D maybe TRBD1 (6 bases). The V gene lost 4 bases and the J gene lost 4 bases, with 16 bases spanning the gap. Germline V gives CDR1 SEHNR, CDR2 FQNEAQ (reference sequence). This CDR3 has 15 residues. The CDR3 loop is CASSSEGRGSTEAFF. As DNA, the CDR3 is TGTGCCAGCAGCTCCGAAGGGAGGGGGTCCACTGAAGCTTTCTTT.

The chain is built from TRBV9 and TRBJ1-1, with D perhaps TRBD1 (6 bases). Germline CDR1 SGDLS, CDR2 YYNGEE. This CDR3 comprises 14 residues. The germline V and J ends were trimmed by 4 bases and 10 bases, with 20 bases remaining between them. DNA for the CDR3: TGTGCCAGCAGCCCACTGGGCGGGGGCGCGATAGCTTTCTTT. It yields the protein CASSPLGGGAIAFF.

The rearrangement uses TRBV2 and TRBJ1-4, with D hard to call. Trimming cost V 7 bases and J 11 bases, with 23 bases left between them. CDR3 length: 15 amino acids. Per the germline V gene, CDR1 is SNHLY and CDR2 is FYNNEI. This chain's CDR3 is CASTTRLRPFWKLFF. DNA of the CDR3: TGTGCCAGCACCACCCGACTTAGGCCCTTTTGGAAACTGTTTTTT.

This clone is medium-sized. This chain uses TRBV7-9 with TRBJ1-1; 8 bases match TRBD1. Germline V lookup: CDR1 SEHNR, CDR2 FQNEAQ (reference sequence). Trimming cost V 2 bases and J 0 bases; bases outside gene matches: 5. The CDR3 loop spans 16 amino acids. The CDR3 nucleotides read TGTGCCAGCAGCTTATTAAGGGACAGGATGAACACTGAAGCTTTCTTT. Its translation: CASSLLRDRMNTEAFF.

The chain joins TRBV28 to TRBJ2-7; no definite D call. V was pared by 3 bases and J by 2 bases, with 11 bases between. CDR3 size: 14 residues. Per the germline V gene, CDR1 is MDHEN and CDR2 is SYDVKM. In DNA, the CDR3 is TGTGCCAGCAGTTTTCAGCCCCGGGCCTACGAGCAGTACTTC. Its protein product is CASSFQPRAYEQYF.

In its sample, this clone was seen once. This chain connects TRBV6-5 to TRBJ1-2; 9 positions match TRBD1. The germline V gene has CDR1 MNHEY and CDR2 SVGAGI. The CDR3 has 14 amino acids. Trimming took 6 bases from V and 7 from J; bases not matched to a gene: 9. CDR3 residues: CASRRDRENVGYTF. Here the CDR3 DNA reads TGTGCCAGCAGGAGGGACAGGGAAAATGTTGGCTACACCTTC.

This chain links TRBV30 with TRBJ1-2; perhaps TRBD1 as D (5 bases). The V gene's germline CDR1 is GTSNPN and CDR2 SVGIG (reference sequence). The V gene lost 8 bases and the J gene lost 5 bases, with 15 bases spanning the gap. This CDR3 has 12 residues. The CDR3 DNA follows: TGTGCCGGACCAGGGCTCCTGTATGGCTACACCTTC. Its protein is CAGPGLLYGYTF.

This clone appeared a single time. The gene calls are TRBV5-1 and TRBJ1-1; 8 positions match TRBD1. The CDR3 totals 14 residues. V shed 4 bases and J 5 bases; nucleotides not matched to a gene: 7. Germline CDR1 is SGHRS and CDR2 is YFSETQ. The CDR3 protein is CASSLGDRGTEAFF. Written as DNA, the CDR3 is TGCGCCAGCAGCCTCGGTGACAGGGGAACTGAAGCTTTCTTT.

The chain joins TRBV19 to TRBJ1-1; TRBD1 is a possible D gene (5 bases). The germline V and J ends were trimmed by 5 bases and 4 bases, with 11 bases remaining between them. Germline CDR1 is LNHDA and CDR2 is SQIVND (reference sequence). The CDR3 is 13 amino acids. The CDR3 is CASSLTAGTEAFF. The DNA for the CDR3 is TGTGCCAGTAGTCTGACAGCAGGCACTGAAGCTTTCTTT.

This clone has a handful of counts. The rearrangement joins TRBV7-9 to TRBJ2-7; no reliable D call. CDR1 is SEHNR and CDR2 is FQNEAQ in the germline V gene (reference sequence). Trimming removed 0 bases from V and 3 bases from J, with 9 bases in between. This CDR3 comprises 14 residues. The CDR3 coding sequence is TGTGCCAGCAGCTTAGCGGGCAGCTTCTACGAGCAGTACTTC. It translates to CASSLAGSFYEQYF.

This chain joins TRBV3-1 (or the pseudogene TRBV3-2) and TRBJ2-1; no reliable D call. The CDR3 extends over 12 amino acids. Trimming took 4 bases from V and 3 from J, leaving 4 bases between them. The germline CDR1 and CDR2 sequences are LGHDT and YNNKEL (reference sequence). The CDR3 DNA follows: TGTGCCAGCAGCCCGGGCTACAATGAGCAGTTCTTC. Protein sequence: CASSPGYNEQFF.

Concerning this clone itself: Germline is not matched at one junction end, which may reflect a read error. The CDR3 coding sequence is TGTGCCAGTAGTACCCCAAACCGGGTGCTAAGGCTGGAGTTC. Protein product: CASSTPNRVLRLEF. The V call is TRBV19, the J call TRBJ2-4; the D is unclear. Germline V gene lookup returns CDR1 LNHDA and CDR2 SQIVND (reference sequence). The CDR3 sequence is 14 residues long.

This chain connects TRBV19 to TRBJ1-4; TRBD1 agrees at 7 bases. The junction had 3 bases not matched to a gene; V was cut back by 5 bases and J by 0 bases. CDR1 and CDR2 (germline): LNHDA, SQIVND (reference sequence). The CDR3 is 15 residues long. For the CDR3, the DNA is TGTGCCAGTAGTCCGACAGGGTCAACTAATGAAAAACTGTTTTTT. Residues: CASSPTGSTNEKLFF.

J is TRBJ2-1 and V is TRBV27, with 15 bases identical to TRBD2. Germline CDR1 MNHEY, CDR2 SMNVEV (reference sequence). This CDR3 is 17 amino acids long. The ends lost 5 bases at V and 4 bases at J; junction bases unmatched: 6. CDR3 nucleotides: TGTGCCAGCAGTAAAGGGACTAGCGGGGGGCCTTACAATGAGCAGTTCTTC. Protein: CASSKGTSGGPYNEQFF.

This rearrangement joins TRBV3-1 (or the pseudogene TRBV3-2) to TRBJ2-7; D gene uncertain. Trimming removed 0 bases from V and 0 bases from J, with 18 bases in between. This CDR3 is built from 18 residues. Germline CDR1 and CDR2: LGHDT and YNNKEL (reference sequence). In DNA, the CDR3 is TGTGCCAGCAGCCAAGACCCCCGAGATCCTCTGAGCTCCTACGAGCAGTACGTC. Protein product: CASSQDPRDPLSSYEQYV.

The chain is built from TRBV25-1 and TRBJ2-1, with 10 bases identical to TRBD2. The CDR3 sequence is 16 residues long. The germline V gene encodes CDR1 MGHDK and CDR2 SYGVNS. V lost 1 base, J lost 7 bases, and 7 bases stayed unmatched. DNA for the CDR3: TGTGCCAGCAGTGAATGGAGCGGGGGGGCCGGTAATGAGCAGTTCTTC. As protein: CASSEWSGGAGNEQFF.

V usage is TRBV30 and J usage is TRBJ1-3; D not resolved. V shed 6 bases and J shed 3 bases, with 9 bases lying between them. Germline CDR1 is GTSNPN and CDR2 is SVGIG (reference sequence). The CDR3 runs to 12 residues. CDR3 nucleotides: TGTGCCTGTGGAGCCGGTGGAAACACCATATATTTT. Encoded protein: CACGAGGNTIYF.

V usage is TRBV28 and J usage is TRBJ2-7; D might be TRBD2 (7 bases). V was shortened by 8 bases and J by 2 bases, with 16 bases between the two germline ends. This CDR3 has 14 amino acids. CDR1 MDHEN and CDR2 SYDVKM come from the germline V gene. This CDR3 reads CASSWGGQAYEQYV. As DNA, the CDR3 is TGTGCCAGCTCCTGGGGGGGGCAGGCCTACGAGCAGTACGTC.